This T cell receptor (beta chain) was obtained from a study of early T cells in non-severe SARS-CoV-2 infection. Concerning this clonotype itself: Antigen: not known.

V lost 3 bases to trimming and J lost 2 bases, with 16 bases between them. This CDR3 spans 15 amino acids. Germline V CDR1 and CDR2: DFQATT, SNEGSKA (reference sequence). Study results and caveats: Anti-spike CD8 responses were favored in VDJdb matching, and private and CD4 specificities were missed.

TCRdb reanalysed the 5' RACE reads using MiXCR and keeps one entry per CDR3 protein. The sample carries about 110,000 distinct CDR3 sequences, 9% to 14% recorded once. Sequenced: whole blood. J is TRBJ1-2 and V is TRBV20-1; D ambiguous. This TCR came from an adult who was a healthcare worker with PCR-confirmed SARS-CoV-2 infection or an uninfected control (not recorded which). CDR3 bases: TGCAGTGCTAGGGCTAATCCTGGGGTCAACTATGGCTACACCTTC. Translated, it gives CSARANPGVNYGYTF.